Described below is a single T cell receptor (beta chain) sequence and its context. Its specificity is unknown. PCR was performed a second time for about 7 to 11 cycles using a sample-barcoded 5' primer and a J-beta primer mix. TCRdb processed the 5' RACE reads anew with MiXCR; each CDR3 protein has one entry. Altogether about 1,500,000 distinct CDR3 sequences are present, around 39% being singletons, with the ten largest covering around 8%. This sample stems from a study of blood T cells in healthy people across ages. Study-level results: Naive T cell percentage showed a strong correlation with TCR beta diversity.

Every participating donor contributed about 10 milliliters of peripheral blood through a draw. This receptor was taken from a woman aged 18-35 years in good health. Source material: blood.

The DNA of the CDR3 is TGCGCCAGCAGCTTGACGGGACAGGGCCCCTACGAGCAGTACTTC. Residues: CASSLTGQGPYEQYF. The rearrangement joins TRBV5-1 to TRBJ2-7; 9 nucleotides match TRBD1. The CDR3 runs 15 residues. The V gene's germline CDR1 is SGHRS and CDR2 YFSETQ. V lost 1 base and J lost 2; bases outside the gene matches: 4. The entire variable domain, with the rest obtained from reference TRBV5-1 and TRBJ2-7, is as follows: KAGVTQTPRYLIKTRGQQVTLSCSPISGHRSVSWYQQTPGQGLQFLFEYFSETQRNKGNFPGRFSGRQFSNSRSEMNVSTLELGDSALYLCASSLTGQGPYEQYFGPGTRLTVT.